The following is a T cell receptor (beta chain) sequence with its context. This entry belongs to a study of response to subunit inactivated influenza vaccine. Trimming cost V 4 bases and J 6 bases, with 8 bases left between them. CDR1 and CDR2 from the germline V gene are DFQATT and SNEGSKA (reference sequence). The CDR3 spans 11 residues. TCRdb used MiXCR to reprocess the RT-PCR reads, holding one entry per CDR3 protein. The table shows roughly 500,000 distinct CDR3 sequences, with approximately 22% occurring only once. This sample also belongs to another study, concerning T cells expressing NK-cell markers. That paper adds: 5'RACE template switching with UMIs generated TCR beta cDNA.

The material was CD4+ T cells sorted from PBMCs, obtained 12 days after vaccination. This chain uses TRBV20-1 with TRBJ2-3; D is uncertain. The source of this sequence is a man between 45 and 60 years old who received an inactivated influenza vaccine. This CDR3 reads CSATSHDTQYF. The CDR3, as DNA: TGCAGTGCTACCTCCCATGATACGCAGTATTTT.